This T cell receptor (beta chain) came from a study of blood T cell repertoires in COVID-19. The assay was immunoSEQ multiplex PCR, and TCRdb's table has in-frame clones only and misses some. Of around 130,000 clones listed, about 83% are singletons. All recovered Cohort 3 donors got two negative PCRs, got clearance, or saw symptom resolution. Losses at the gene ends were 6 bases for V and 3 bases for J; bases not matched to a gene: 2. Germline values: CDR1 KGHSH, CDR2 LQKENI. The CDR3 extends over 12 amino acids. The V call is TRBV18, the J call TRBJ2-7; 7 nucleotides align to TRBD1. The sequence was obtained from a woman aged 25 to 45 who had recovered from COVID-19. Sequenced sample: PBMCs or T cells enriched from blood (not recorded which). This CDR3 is CASSRDSYEQYF. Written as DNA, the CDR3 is TGTGCCAGCTCCCGGGACAGCTACGAGCAGTACTTC.